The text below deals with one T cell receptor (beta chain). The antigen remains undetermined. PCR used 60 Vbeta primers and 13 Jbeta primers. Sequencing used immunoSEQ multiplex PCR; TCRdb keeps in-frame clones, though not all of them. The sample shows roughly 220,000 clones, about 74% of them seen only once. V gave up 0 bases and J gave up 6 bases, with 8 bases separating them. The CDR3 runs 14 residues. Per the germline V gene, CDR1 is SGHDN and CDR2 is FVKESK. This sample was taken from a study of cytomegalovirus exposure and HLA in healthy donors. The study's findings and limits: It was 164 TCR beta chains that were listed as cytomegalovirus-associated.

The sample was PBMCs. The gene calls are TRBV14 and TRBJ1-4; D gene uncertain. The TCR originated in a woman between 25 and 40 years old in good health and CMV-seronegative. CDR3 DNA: TGTGCCAGCAGCCAAGATCACCGGTATGAAAAACTGTTTTTT. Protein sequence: CASSQDHRYEKLFF.